This TCR beta chain is drawn from a study of T cell responses to AZD1222 COVID-19 vaccine. Study outcomes and limitations: The sample set comprised mostly white British donors with more females, and clonal diversity was possibly underestimated.

Turning to this clone: Antigen specificity is unknown.

V lost 3 bases to trimming and J lost 6 bases; unmatched junction nucleotides: 13. The CDR3 has 17 amino acids. Per germline, CDR1 MDHEN and CDR2 SYDVKM. The table came from immunoSEQ multiplex PCR; TCRdb's copy has only in-frame clones and leaves some out. This table holds roughly 150,000 clones, 80% to 90% found once. This rearrangement joins TRBV28 to TRBJ1-4; 7 bases align to TRBD1. The sample was peripheral blood, taken on day 0 of AZD1222 vaccination. The TCR comes from an adult in good health. For the CDR3, the DNA is TGTGCCAGCAGTTTTCAGACAGGGAGGGCTAGGGATGAAAAACTGTTTTTT. It codes for CASSFQTGRARDEKLFF.